One TCR beta chain is described in this entry. Its antigen is unknown. V was shortened by 6 bases and J by 2 bases, with 16 bases between the two germline ends. CDR1 and CDR2 from the germline V gene are SQVTM and ANQGSEA. The CDR3 loop spans 14 amino acids. The data were produced by immunoSEQ multiplex PCR, yet TCRdb's version contains in-frame clones alone and is incomplete. The sample shows tens of thousands of clones, 95% to 98% of them seen only once. The sample is drawn from a study of Tregs in tolerant kidney transplant recipients. Study-wide findings and caveats: No direct test of biological reproducibility was done here. Validation in larger populations is needed because few patients were studied.

Unstimulated regulatory T cells (CD4+CD25+CD127-), CD4+CD25- non-regulatory cells, CD4 and CD8 cells were FACS-sorted from thawed PBMCs. Regulatory T cells were sorted from thawed PBMCs rested overnight at 37°C with 150 to 200 IU/ml IL-2. The V call is TRBV29-1, the J call TRBJ2-5, with a tentative D call TRBD2 (5 bases). The source was Tregs from blood, collected before the transplant. The TCR was taken from a human donor who received a combined kidney and bone marrow transplant. CDR3 in amino acids: CSVARGGPQETQYF. The CDR3 DNA sequence: TGCAGCGTCGCCCGAGGAGGACCTCAAGAGACCCAGTACTTC.